This T cell receptor (beta chain) stems from a study of blood T cells in healthy people across ages. Notes on the study in general: Samples with more naive T cells showed higher observed beta diversity. Naive CD4+ cell counts and diversity both ran higher in long-lived than in aged donors. Diversity estimates from one million T cells were considered underestimates.

Note on this clonotype: No antigen is known for it.

The second PCR ran about 7 to 12 cycles with a sample-barcoded 5' primer and J-beta primers. Every sample gave at least 2.5 million paired-end reads containing CDR3. MiXCR was run by TCRdb on the 5' RACE reads, yielding one entry per CDR3 protein. The repertoire consists of over 1,500,000 distinct CDR3 sequences, with 40% to 55% occurring once and the leading ten covering more than 2%. The specimen sequenced was blood. This TCR was recovered from a woman aged 40 to 50 in good health.

For the CDR3, the DNA is TGCAGTGCTAGTGTAGAGCGGAGCTCCTACAATGAGCAGTTCTTC. Protein product: CSASVERSSYNEQFF. The gene calls are TRBV20-1 and TRBJ2-1; maybe TRBD2 (5 bases). Trimming pared 3 bases from V and 0 bases from J, leaving 12 bases between. Germline CDR1 DFQATT, CDR2 SNEGSKA (reference sequence). The CDR3 spans 15 residues.